This T cell receptor (beta chain) was observed in a study of T cells in Graves' hyperthyroidism and ophthalmopathy. Trimming removed 5 bases at V and 6 bases at J, with 17 bases between. The length of the CDR3 is 15 residues. Germline CDR1 reads SEHNR; CDR2 reads FQNEAQ (reference sequence). Details on this clonotype: The antigen is unknown. A much larger clone sits a single nucleotide away, making a read error possible.

RNA transcripts served as the template for amplifying TCR beta CDR3 regions. A set of HTBI primers served as the primers for a first-round RT-PCR of the TCR CDR3. Via MiXCR, TCRdb re-called the multiplex PCR reads, giving one row per CDR3 protein. The sample has about 480,000 distinct CDR3 sequences, 14% seen once. Study-level points and caveats: The model anticipated ophthalmopathy a median about 6.5 months pre-onset. Blood held most thyroid clonotypes expanded above 0.001 frequency.

Graves' hyperthyroidism is called stable when ophthalmopathy does not progress within 18 months. V and J are TRBV7-9 and TRBJ2-1; D is possibly TRBD1 or TRBD2 (5 bases each). This clonotype was obtained from a woman aged 18-29 years with Graves' hyperthyroidism. The specimen sequenced was blood. CDR3 sequence: CASSPGAVIGNEQFF. CDR3 bases: TGTGCCAGCAGCCCCGGGGCAGTCATAGGCAATGAGCAGTTCTTC.